The source of this TCR beta chain is a study of T cell responses to AZD1222 COVID-19 vaccine. Study results and caveats: Without day 14 samples, only post-peak T cell repertoires were studied. Donors in the cohort were predominantly white British and more often female, and clonal diversity was possibly underestimated. Reportedly, close to half of spike-specific TCRs are directed against unmutated variant regions. Seropositivity was recorded at baseline in only 5 or 6 AZD1222 recipients.

Comment on this clone: No antigen is known for it.

Assay: immunoSEQ multiplex PCR; the TCRdb copy retains only in-frame clones and omits some. Of 120,000 or so clones listed, just under 90% were seen once; the top ten hold 4% to 4.5%. Material: peripheral blood, obtained on day 0 of AZD1222 vaccination. The TCR was taken from an adult in good health.

The CDR3 nucleotides are TGCGCCAGCCAGGGGAATCCTTTGAACACTGAAGCTTTCTTT. Protein sequence: CASQGNPLNTEAFF. The chain has TRBV5-1 and TRBJ1-1, with a tentative D call TRBD1 (6 bases). This CDR3 contains 14 residues. Per germline, CDR1 SGHRS and CDR2 YFSETQ. The germline V and J ends were trimmed by 7 bases and 0 bases, with 13 bases remaining between them.